A selection of T cell receptor beta chains follows, all from one sample in a study of T cell responses to AZD1222 COVID-19 vaccine. The repertoire was sequenced with immunoSEQ multiplex PCR; TCRdb's copy has only in-frame clones and lacks some. The table has some 150,000 clones, roughly nine tenths seen once; the top ten hold around 3.5%. The source material was peripheral blood, sampled on day 0 of AZD1222 vaccination. Receptors originate from an adult in good health. CDR3s include the opening cysteine and the closing phenylalanine or tryptophan. D genes are given only for firm matches. A clone size is listed for some rows: how often the clone was seen (once, few, many), or a class if it is expanded.

CDR3 length: 13
D gene: NA
clone size: NA
V gene: TRBV27
J gene: TRBJ1-5
CDR3 protein: CASSWDDNQPQHF
CDR3 DNA: TGTGCCAGCAGTTGGGACGACAATCAGCCCCAGCATTTT

CDR3 length: 13
D gene: NA
clone size: NA
V gene: TRBV5-1
J gene: TRBJ2-3
CDR3 protein: CASSFPGQDTQYF
CDR3 DNA: TGCGCCAGCAGCTTCCCGGGTCAGGATACGCAGTATTTT

CDR3 length: 11
D gene: NA
clone size: NA
V gene: TRBV7-9
J gene: TRBJ1-6
CDR3 protein: CASRPAPPLHF
CDR3 DNA: TGTGCCAGCAGGCCAGCCCCTCCCCTCCACTTT

CDR3 length: 13
D gene: NA
clone size: NA
V gene: TRBV6-5
J gene: TRBJ2-7
CDR3 protein: CASSYSVYYEQYF
CDR3 DNA: TGTGCCAGCAGTTACTCAGTGTACTACGAGCAGTACTTC

CDR3 length: 14
D gene: TRBD1
clone size: NA
V gene: TRBV29-1
J gene: TRBJ1-4
CDR3 protein: CSVEAGTGSEKLFF
CDR3 DNA: TGCAGCGTTGAAGCCGGGACAGGAAGTGAAAAACTGTTTTTT

CDR3 length: 15
D gene: NA
clone size: once
V gene: TRBV15
J gene: TRBJ1-5
CDR3 protein: CATSRDRGPNQPQHF
CDR3 DNA: TGTGCCACCAGCAGAGACAGGGGCCCCAATCAGCCCCAGCATTTT

CDR3 length: 14
D gene: NA
clone size: NA
V gene: TRBV2
J gene: TRBJ1-2
CDR3 protein: CATNAGNRNYGYTF
CDR3 DNA: TGTGCCACCAACGCCGGGAACAGAAACTATGGCTACACCTTC

CDR3 length: 15
D gene: NA
clone size: NA
V gene: TRBV6-5
J gene: TRBJ2-3
CDR3 protein: CASSLDGSSTDTQYF
CDR3 DNA: TGTGCCAGCAGTCTGGACGGGTCTAGCACAGATACGCAGTATTTT

CDR3 length: 13
D gene: NA
clone size: NA
V gene: TRBV25-1
J gene: TRBJ1-2
CDR3 protein: CASSELVSFGYTF
CDR3 DNA: TGTGCCAGCAGTGAATTGGTGAGCTTTGGCTACACCTTC

CDR3 length: 17
D gene: TRBD2
clone size: NA
V gene: TRBV5-1
J gene: TRBJ2-7
CDR3 protein: CASSLELAGSWGYEQYF
CDR3 DNA: TGCGCCAGCAGCTTGGAACTAGCGGGCTCTTGGGGCTACGAGCAGTACTTC

CDR3 length: 14
D gene: TRBD1
clone size: NA
V gene: TRBV5-1
J gene: TRBJ2-7
CDR3 protein: CASSLSGTGYEQYF
CDR3 DNA: TGCGCCAGCAGCTTGTCCGGGACAGGCTACGAGCAGTACTTC

CDR3 length: 17
D gene: TRBD1
clone size: NA
V gene: TRBV11-3
J gene: TRBJ2-1
CDR3 protein: CASSLDPPGTGLSEQFF
CDR3 DNA: TGTGCCAGCAGCTTAGATCCCCCCGGGACAGGTCTGAGCGAGCAGTTCTTC

CDR3 length: 16
D gene: NA
clone size: few
V gene: TRBV12-5
J gene: TRBJ2-1
CDR3 protein: CASGLPFGQGLGEQFF
CDR3 DNA: TGTGCTAGTGGTTTGCCGTTCGGGCAGGGTTTAGGTGAGCAGTTCTTC

CDR3 length: 12
D gene: NA
clone size: NA
V gene: TRBV14
J gene: TRBJ2-7
CDR3 protein: CASSQLSYEQYF
CDR3 DNA: TGTGCCAGCAGCCAACTCAGTTACGAGCAGTACTTC

CDR3 length: 17
D gene: TRBD1
clone size: once
V gene: TRBV19
J gene: TRBJ2-7
CDR3 protein: CASSPRGRRMGDYEQYF
CDR3 DNA: TGTGCCAGTAGTCCTAGGGGGCGGCGGATGGGGGACTACGAGCAGTACTTC

CDR3 length: 11
D gene: NA
clone size: NA
V gene: TRBV27
J gene: TRBJ2-3
CDR3 protein: CASSLGGSQYF
CDR3 DNA: TGTGCCAGCAGTTTAGGAGGATCTCAGTATTTT

CDR3 length: 14
D gene: NA
clone size: NA
V gene: TRBV6-1
J gene: TRBJ2-7
CDR3 protein: CASSDRGPIYEQYF
CDR3 DNA: TGTGCCAGCAGTGACAGGGGACCGATATACGAGCAGTACTTC